This TCR beta chain was identified in a study of T cells after yellow fever vaccination. Study observations and caveats: Peaking on day 5 versus 15, the secondary response was faster but weaker.

Germline loops: CDR1 SGHDN, CDR2 FVKESK. Between the trimmed V and J ends, which lost 4 bases and 1 base, there was a span of 11 bases. There are 15 residues in the CDR3. A single record per CDR3 protein comes from TCRdb applying MiXCR to the 5' RACE reads. The top ten clones hold about 3.7% of a sample with nearly 300,000 distinct CDR3 sequences, roughly 9% of them seen once. Notes on this clonotype: The antigen is not known.

The sample consisted of CD4+ T cells sorted from PBMCs, taken 5 days after the yellow fever booster vaccination. V usage is TRBV14 and J usage is TRBJ2-1, with D possibly being TRBD2 (5 bases). The clonotype was recovered from a man aged 18 to 29 who received the YFV17D yellow fever vaccine. For the CDR3, the DNA is TGTGCCAGCAGCCTTCGAAGAGGGTCCTACAATGAGCAGTTCTTC. This encodes CASSLRRGSYNEQFF. The full variable domain, its missing parts supplied by reference TRBV14 and TRBJ2-1, is EAGVTQFPSHSVIEKGQTVTLRCDPISGHDNLYWYRRVMGKEIKFLLHFVKESKQDESGMPNNRFLAERTGGTYSTLKVQPAELEDSGVYFCASSLRRGSYNEQFFGPGTRLTVL.